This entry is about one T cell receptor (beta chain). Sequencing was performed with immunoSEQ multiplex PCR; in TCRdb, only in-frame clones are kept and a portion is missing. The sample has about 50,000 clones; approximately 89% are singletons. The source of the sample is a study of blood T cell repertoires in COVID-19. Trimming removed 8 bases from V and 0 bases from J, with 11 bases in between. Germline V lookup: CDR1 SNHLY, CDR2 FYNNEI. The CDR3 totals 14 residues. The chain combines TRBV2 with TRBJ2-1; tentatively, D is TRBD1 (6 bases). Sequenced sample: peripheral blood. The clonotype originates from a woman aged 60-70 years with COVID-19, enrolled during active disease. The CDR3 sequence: CASAGVSSYNEQFF. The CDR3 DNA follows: TGTGCCAGCGCAGGGGTAAGCTCCTACAATGAGCAGTTCTTC.